This T cell receptor (beta chain) was retrieved from a study of identical twins. TCRdb reprocessed the 5' RACE reads via MiXCR and lists one record per CDR3 protein. The table records more than 250,000 distinct CDR3 sequences, under 9% of them present only once. As for this clonotype: Antigen: not known.

Study conclusions and caveats: Recombination models fit unrelated individuals' TCR alpha sharing but underestimated twins'.

The CDR3 is 14 amino acids. V gave up 3 bases and J gave up 0 bases, with 8 bases separating them. CDR1 is KGHSH, CDR2 LQKENI, per germline. A further study also used this sample, focusing on yellow fever vaccine responses in identical twins.

The source of this sequence is a woman aged 18 to 35 in good health. This chain links TRBV18 with TRBJ1-1; maybe TRBD1 (5 bases). Source material: memory (CD45RO+) T cells sorted from blood. CDR3 amino acids: CASSPDIMNTEAFF. The CDR3, as DNA: TGTGCCAGCTCACCGGACATCATGAACACTGAAGCTTTCTTT.